What follows are 10 T cell receptor beta chains derived from one specimen sequenced in a study of T cells after yellow fever vaccination. In TCRdb, the 5' RACE reads were re-called with MiXCR into one record per CDR3 protein. The sample holds 450,000 to 600,000 distinct CDR3 sequences, roughly a sixth seen once. The source was PBMCs, collected around 5 days after the first yellow fever vaccination. These receptors were taken from a man between 18 and 29 years old who received the YFV17D yellow fever vaccine.

The chain links TRBV20-1 to TRBJ1-4; TRBD1 matches at 10 bases. The CDR3 is 13 amino acids. Germline loops: CDR1 DFQATT, CDR2 SNEGSKA (reference sequence). J gave up 8 bases and V 6 bases, and 6 bases lay outside the gene matches. The CDR3 reads CSAAGQGGEKLFF. The CDR3 DNA reads TGCAGTGCCGCCGGACAGGGGGGCGAAAAACTGTTTTTT.

The V and J genes are TRBV2 and TRBJ2-1; 8 bases agree with TRBD1. Germline trimming cut 2 bases from V and 7 bases from J; bases unmatched to any gene: 4. Germline-derived CDR1 and CDR2 are SNHLY and FYNNEI. CDR3 size: 14 residues. The CDR3 loop reads CASSEQGAHNEQFF. The CDR3 bases are TGTGCCAGCAGTGAACAGGGGGCGCATAATGAGCAGTTCTTC.

V gene TRBV5-1 combines with J gene TRBJ2-1; unclear D gene. The CDR3 sequence is 15 residues long. Trimming removed 7 bases at V and 0 bases at J, with 14 bases between. The germline V gene encodes CDR1 SGHRS and CDR2 YFSETQ. As DNA, the CDR3 is TGCGCCAGCGCGGCGGCTCTGAGCTCCTACAATGAGCAGTTCTTC. It yields the protein CASAAALSSYNEQFF.

V and J are TRBV11-2 and TRBJ2-7, with 8 bases fitting TRBD1. Germline trimming cut 4 bases from V and 5 bases from J; bases unmatched to any gene: 16. The CDR3 is 17 amino acids. Looked up from germline, CDR1 is SGHAT and CDR2 is FQNNGV. CDR3: CASSSMAVGTGADEQYF. In nucleotides, the CDR3 is TGTGCCAGCAGCTCAATGGCGGTGGGGACAGGTGCCGACGAGCAGTACTTC.

This clonotype showed up just a few times. The chain carries TRBV15 and TRBJ1-1; D gene uncertain. The CDR3 consists of 13 residues. The V and J ends lost 0 bases and 8 bases respectively, with 10 bases between them. In germline, CDR1 is LNHNV, CDR2 YYDKDF (reference sequence). CDR3 nucleotides: TGTGCCACCAGCAGAGATCTGGCCAGGGAAGCTTTCTTT. Amino acid sequence: CATSRDLAREAFF.

V usage is TRBV28 and J usage is TRBJ1-1; no clear D gene. Germline loops: CDR1 MDHEN, CDR2 SYDVKM. The V end was cut by 5 bases, the J end by 8 bases, with 12 bases between. This CDR3 has 12 amino acids. The CDR3: CASSPSPGEAFF. The CDR3 DNA reads as TGTGCCAGCAGTCCCTCTCCGGGAGAAGCTTTCTTT.

The chain combines TRBV19 with TRBJ2-1; D is possibly TRBD2 (5 bases). The germline CDR1 and CDR2 sequences are LNHDA and SQIVND (reference sequence). Trimming stripped 10 bases from V and 0 bases from J, with 19 bases between. There are 16 residues in the CDR3. The CDR3: CANPGAGRSSYNEQFF. CDR3 nucleotide sequence: TGTGCCAACCCAGGCGCGGGCCGCAGCTCCTACAATGAGCAGTTCTTC.

The rearrangement links TRBV5-8 to TRBJ2-5; perhaps TRBD2 as D (5 bases). Germline values: CDR1 SGHTS, CDR2 YDEGEE. The ends were cut back, 0 bases at V and 2 bases at J, with 14 bases in the middle. The CDR3 runs to 16 residues. The CDR3 spells CASSLAPGSRQETQYF. The CDR3 nucleotides are TGTGCCAGCAGCTTGGCGCCGGGGTCGAGACAAGAGACCCAGTACTTC.

This clonotype has more than one count but fewer than ten. V usage is TRBV10-2 and J usage is TRBJ1-1, with 9 bases fitting TRBD1. CDR1 is WSHSY, CDR2 SAAADI, per germline. The CDR3 is made up of 18 amino acids. The V gene end was trimmed by 7 bases and the J gene end by 1 base; junction bases not matched to a gene: 16. CDR3: CASNFGTGPFKGNTEAFF. CDR3 DNA sequence: TGCGCCAGCAACTTCGGGACAGGGCCCTTCAAGGGGAACACTGAAGCTTTCTTT.

This clonotype was observed a few times. For the CDR3, the DNA is TGTGCCAGCAGTTCAGGGGAAGCAGATACGCAGTATTTT. Its protein is CASSSGEADTQYF. V is TRBV28 and J is TRBJ2-3; perhaps TRBD1 as D (6 bases). V dropped 4 bases and J dropped 4 bases, with 9 bases sitting between them. CDR1 and CDR2 from the germline V gene are MDHEN and SYDVKM. The CDR3 consists of 13 residues.